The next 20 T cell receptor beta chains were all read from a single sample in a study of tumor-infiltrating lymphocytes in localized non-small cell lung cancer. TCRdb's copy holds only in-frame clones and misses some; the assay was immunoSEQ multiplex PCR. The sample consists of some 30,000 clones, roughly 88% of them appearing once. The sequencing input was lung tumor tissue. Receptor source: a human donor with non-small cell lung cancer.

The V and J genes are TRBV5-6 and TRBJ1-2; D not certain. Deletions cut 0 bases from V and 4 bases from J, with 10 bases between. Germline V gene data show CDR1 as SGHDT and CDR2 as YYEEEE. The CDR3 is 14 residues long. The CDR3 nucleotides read TGTGCCAGCAGCTTGGACACCCGGGGCTATGGCTACACCTTC. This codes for CASSLDTRGYGYTF.

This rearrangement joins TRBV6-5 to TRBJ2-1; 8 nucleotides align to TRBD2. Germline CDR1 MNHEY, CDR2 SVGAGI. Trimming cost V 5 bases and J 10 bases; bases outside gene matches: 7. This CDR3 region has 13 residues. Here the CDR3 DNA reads TGTGCCAGCAGTAACGAGCGGGGGCAGGAGCAGTTCTTC. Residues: CASSNERGQEQFF.

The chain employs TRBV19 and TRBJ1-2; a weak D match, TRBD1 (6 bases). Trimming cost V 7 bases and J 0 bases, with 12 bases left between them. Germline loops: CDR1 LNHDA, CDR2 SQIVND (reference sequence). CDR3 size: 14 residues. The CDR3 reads CASNPQGANYGYTF. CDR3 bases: TGTGCCAGTAACCCACAGGGAGCTAACTATGGCTACACCTTC.

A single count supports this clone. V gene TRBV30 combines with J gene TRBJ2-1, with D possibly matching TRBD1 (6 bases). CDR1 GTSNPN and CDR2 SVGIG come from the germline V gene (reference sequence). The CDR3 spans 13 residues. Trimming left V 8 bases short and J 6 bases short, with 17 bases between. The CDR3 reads CARIGRGRNEQFF. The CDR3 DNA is TGTGCCAGAATCGGCAGGGGTCGCAATGAGCAGTTCTTC.

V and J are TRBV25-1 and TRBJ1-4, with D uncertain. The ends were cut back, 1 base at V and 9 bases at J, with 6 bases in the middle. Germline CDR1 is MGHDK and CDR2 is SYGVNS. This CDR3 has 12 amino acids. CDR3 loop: CASSEWTQKLFF. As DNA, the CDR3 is TGTGCCAGCAGTGAATGGACGCAAAAACTGTTTTTT.

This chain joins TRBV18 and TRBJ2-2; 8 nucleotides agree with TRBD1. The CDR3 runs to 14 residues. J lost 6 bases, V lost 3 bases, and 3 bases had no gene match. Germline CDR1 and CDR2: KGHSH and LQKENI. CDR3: CASSPNRGSGELFF. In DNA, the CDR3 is TGTGCCAGCTCACCCAACAGGGGGTCCGGGGAGCTGTTTTTT.

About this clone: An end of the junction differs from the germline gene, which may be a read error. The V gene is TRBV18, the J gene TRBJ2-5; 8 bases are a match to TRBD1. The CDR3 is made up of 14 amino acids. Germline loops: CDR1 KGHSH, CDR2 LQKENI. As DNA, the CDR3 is TGTGCCAGCTCACCGGACAGGGCAGTTCCTCCCTCTAACTTC. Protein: CASSPDRAVPPSNF.

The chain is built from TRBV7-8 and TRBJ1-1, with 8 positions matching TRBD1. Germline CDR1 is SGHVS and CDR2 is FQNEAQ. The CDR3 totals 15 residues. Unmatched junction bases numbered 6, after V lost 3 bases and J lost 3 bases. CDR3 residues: CASSFNTGGDTEAFF. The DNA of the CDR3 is TGTGCCAGCAGCTTTAATACAGGGGGAGACACTGAAGCTTTCTTT.

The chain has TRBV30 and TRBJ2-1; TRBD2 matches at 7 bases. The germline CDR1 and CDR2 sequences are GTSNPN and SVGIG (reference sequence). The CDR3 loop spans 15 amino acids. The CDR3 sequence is CARKGGSSLYNEQFF. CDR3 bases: TGTGCACGCAAGGGCGGGAGCAGTTTATACAATGAGCAGTTCTTC. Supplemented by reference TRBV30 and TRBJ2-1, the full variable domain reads SQTIHQWPATLVQPVGSPLSLECTVEGTSNPNLYWYRQAAGRGLQLLFYSVGIGQISSEVPQNLSASRPQDRQFILSSKKLLLSDSGFYLCARKGGSSLYNEQFFGPGTRLTVL.

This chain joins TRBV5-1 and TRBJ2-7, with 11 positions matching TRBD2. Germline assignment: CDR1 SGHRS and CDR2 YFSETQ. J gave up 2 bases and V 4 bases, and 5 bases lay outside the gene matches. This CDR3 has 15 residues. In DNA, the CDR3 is TGCGCCAGCAGCCTACTAGCGGGGGACCCCTACGAGCAGTACTTC. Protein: CASSLLAGDPYEQYF.

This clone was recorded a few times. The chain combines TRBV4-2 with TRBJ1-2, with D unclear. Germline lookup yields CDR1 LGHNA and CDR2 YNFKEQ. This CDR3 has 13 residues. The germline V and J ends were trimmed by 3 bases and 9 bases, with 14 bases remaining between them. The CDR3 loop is CASSQTGPGSYTF. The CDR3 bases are TGTGCCAGCAGCCAGACCGGACCGGGGAGCTACACCTTC.

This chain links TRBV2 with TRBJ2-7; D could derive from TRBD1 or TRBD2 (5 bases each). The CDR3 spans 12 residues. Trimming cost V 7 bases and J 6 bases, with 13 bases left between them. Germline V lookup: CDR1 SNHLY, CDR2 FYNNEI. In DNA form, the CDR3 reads TGTGCCAGCACCGAGGGGAGCCCCGAGCAGTACTTC. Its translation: CASTEGSPEQYF. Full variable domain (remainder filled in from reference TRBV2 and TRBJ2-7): EPEVTQTPSHQVTQMGQEVILRCVPISNHLYFYWYRQILGQKVEFLVSFYNNEISEKSEIFDDQFSVERPDGSNFTLKIRSTKLEDSAMYFCASTEGSPEQYFGPGTRLTVT.

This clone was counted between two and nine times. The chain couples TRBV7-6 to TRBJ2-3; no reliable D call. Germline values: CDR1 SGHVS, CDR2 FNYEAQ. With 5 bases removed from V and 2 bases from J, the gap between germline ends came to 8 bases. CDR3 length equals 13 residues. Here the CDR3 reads CASSTYHTDTQYF. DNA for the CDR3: TGTGCCAGCAGCACCTACCACACAGATACGCAGTATTTT.

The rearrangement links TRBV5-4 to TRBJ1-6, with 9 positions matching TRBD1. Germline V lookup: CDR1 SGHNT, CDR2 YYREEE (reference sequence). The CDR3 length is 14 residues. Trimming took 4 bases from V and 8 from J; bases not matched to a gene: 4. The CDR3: CASSRGQGDSPLHF. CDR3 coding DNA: TGTGCCAGCAGCAGGGGACAGGGTGATTCACCCCTCCACTTT.

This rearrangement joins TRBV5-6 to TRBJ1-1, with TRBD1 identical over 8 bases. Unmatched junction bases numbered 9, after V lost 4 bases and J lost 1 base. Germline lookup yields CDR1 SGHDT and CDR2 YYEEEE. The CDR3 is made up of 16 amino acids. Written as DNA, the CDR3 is TGTGCCAGCAGCCGTGGACAGGGTAGGCCGAACACTGAAGCTTTCTTT. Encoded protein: CASSRGQGRPNTEAFF. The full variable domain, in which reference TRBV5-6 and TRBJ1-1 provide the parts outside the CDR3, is DAGVTQSPTHLIKTRGQQVTLRCSPKSGHDTVSWYQQALGQGPQFIFQYYEEEERQRGNFPDRFSGHQFPNYSSELNVNALLLGDSALYLCASSRGQGRPNTEAFFGQGTRLTVV.

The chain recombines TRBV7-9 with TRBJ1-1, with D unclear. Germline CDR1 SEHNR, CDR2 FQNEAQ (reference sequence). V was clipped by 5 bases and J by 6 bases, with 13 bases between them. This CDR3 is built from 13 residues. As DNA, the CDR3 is TGTGCCAGCAGCCGACCTAGCGGTTCTGAAGCTTTCTTT. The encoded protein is CASSRPSGSEAFF.

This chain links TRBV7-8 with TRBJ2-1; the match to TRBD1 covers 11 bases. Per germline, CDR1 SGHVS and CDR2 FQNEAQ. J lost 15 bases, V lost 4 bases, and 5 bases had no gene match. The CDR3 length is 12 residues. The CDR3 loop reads CASSWGQGVWFF. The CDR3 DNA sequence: TGTGCCAGCAGCTGGGGACAGGGGGTTTGGTTCTTC.

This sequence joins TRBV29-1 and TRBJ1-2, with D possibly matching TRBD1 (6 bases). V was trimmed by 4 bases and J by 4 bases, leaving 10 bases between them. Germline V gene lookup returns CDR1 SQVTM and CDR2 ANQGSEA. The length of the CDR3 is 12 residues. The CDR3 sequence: CSVARGAYGYTF. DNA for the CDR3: TGCAGCGTTGCCCGGGGGGCCTATGGCTACACCTTC.

The CDR3 DNA follows: TGTGCCAGCAGCTTAGCGGGGGCACGGCACACTGAAGCTTTCTTT. Encoded protein: CASSLAGARHTEAFF. The chain is built from TRBV7-9 and TRBJ1-1, with D perhaps TRBD1 (6 bases). The CDR3 has 15 residues. The germline V gene encodes CDR1 SEHNR and CDR2 FQNEAQ (reference sequence). V gave up 0 bases and J gave up 3 bases, with 11 bases separating them.

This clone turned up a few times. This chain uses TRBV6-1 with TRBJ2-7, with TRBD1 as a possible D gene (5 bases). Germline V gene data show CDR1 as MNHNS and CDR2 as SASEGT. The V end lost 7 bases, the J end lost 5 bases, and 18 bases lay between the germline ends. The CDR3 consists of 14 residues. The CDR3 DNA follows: TGTGCCAGCACCCGACTCAAGGGCAGGGACGAGCAGTACTTC. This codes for CASTRLKGRDEQYF.